Sequencing of this T cell receptor (beta chain) was carried out in a study of follicular helper T cells after annual influenza vaccination. Time point reported: 2014-2015 season, pre-vaccination. Vaccine contraindications, substance abuse, HIV/AIDS, active malignancy and active illness excluded donors. The protocol was immunoSEQ multiplex PCR, while the TCRdb copy is restricted to in-frame clones and leaves out a portion. The sample yields 26,000 or so clones, roughly 80% seen once. J lost 1 base, V lost 6 bases, and 6 bases had no gene match. CDR1 is MNHEY and CDR2 is SMNVEV in the germline V gene (reference sequence). CDR3 length equals 15 residues.

V gene TRBV27 combines with J gene TRBJ1-2; the match to TRBD1 covers 9 bases. Sequenced here: CXCR5+ CD38- circulating T follicular helper cells from blood, sampled on the day of influenza vaccination. The subset was: circulating Tfh, non-naive CD4+CXCR5+PD-1+ (ICOS+CD38+ or ICOS-CD38-). This sequence originates from an adult who received the influenza vaccine. CDR3 sequence reads: CASSPGQGINYGYTF. In nucleotides, the CDR3 is TGTGCCAGCAGCCCGGGACAGGGCATTAACTATGGCTACACCTTC.